Listed here is a single T cell receptor beta chain. Its recognized antigen is unknown. No base-level quality is on record; no much larger clone is a single base apart. Via the germline V gene, CDR1 is SGHRS and CDR2 YFSETQ. Trimming takes 2 bases from V and 2 bases from J, and the germline ends sit 7 bases apart. Its CDR3 holds 13 amino acids, cysteine through phenylalanine. The DNA shown is the 39-base CDR3, in frame from base 1. The data derive from a study of blood T cell repertoires in COVID-19 (dated by TCRdb to between 2020 and 2021). Context from the whole study: Samples covering the acute and convalescent phases of COVID-19 were provided by collaborators in the United States, Italy and Spain. Subjects who had been exposed to COVID-19, were actively infected with it, or had recovered from it provided the deeply sampled blood TCRbeta repertoires that made up the dataset. Sample metadata almost always included a de-identified subject ID, COVID-19 status, age in years and sex. Where HLA class I and class II types were available, the types were taken from metadata supplied by the sample provider, not from assay-based typing. The prospective study material was composed of cDNA or gDNA derived from T cells, B-cell-depleted T cells, or PBMCs. A freely available public database, intended as a resource for researchers studying the immune response to SARS-CoV-2, is where the repertoires were released. The samples were drawn from two sources: the first 160 participants of the ongoing ImmuneRACE study, and 1,000 to 1,500 subjects contributed by 6 global collaborators.

The full study reports these points: The quantity of clinical and demographic metadata differed by source and by participant and was supplied without curation.

Enrolling through a virtual design, the prospective study's participants ranged in age from roughly 18 to 95 years and lived across 20 to 30 United States geographic areas. In the prospective study, participants were assigned to cohorts based on the clinical history participants reported in a screening survey and a study questionnaire. Recovered participants in ImmuneRACE Cohort 3 were defined by two consecutive negative NP/OP PCR tests, clearance by a healthcare professional, or resolution of symptoms. In the prospective study, mobile phlebotomists collected whole blood, serum and a nasopharyngeal or oropharyngeal swab from each participant. Over a roughly two-month period, participants in the prospective study had the option of providing additional blood draws and questionnaires. Before DNA extraction, blood samples from the prospective study were shipped at room temperature or frozen. TCRbeta CDR3 regions were amplified from genomic DNA using the immunoSEQ Assay, a bias-controlled multiplex PCR. In the source study's methods: Within the assay, amplification of reference gene primers was used to estimate how many nucleated cells each sample contained. Sequence reads were collapsed and filtered to measure the absolute abundance of every unique TCRbeta CDR3 rearrangement. Productive Simpson clonality was computed per sample as the square root of Simpson's diversity index over productive rearrangements. TCRdb's version of the immuneACCESS table is confined to in-frame rearrangements and falls short of the full clone set. An unresolved V gene accounts for under half of the shortfall where checked; the remainder is of unknown origin. That table is the source of V, J and clone size, and D and trimming were worked out from the DNA. Present in this sample are a few hundred thousand clones, roughly 90% of which were seen just once. In total, the top ten clones hold around 10% of the sample.

The sequenced sample consisted of PBMCs or T cells enriched from blood (not recorded which). The chain links TRBV5-1 with TRBJ1-1; no D gene can be assigned with confidence. This sequence originates from a woman aged 18-29 years who had recovered from COVID-19. The DNA reads as follows: TGCGCCAGCAGCTTCAGCGGAAACACTGAAGCTTTCTTT. It specifies CASSFSGNTEAFF.